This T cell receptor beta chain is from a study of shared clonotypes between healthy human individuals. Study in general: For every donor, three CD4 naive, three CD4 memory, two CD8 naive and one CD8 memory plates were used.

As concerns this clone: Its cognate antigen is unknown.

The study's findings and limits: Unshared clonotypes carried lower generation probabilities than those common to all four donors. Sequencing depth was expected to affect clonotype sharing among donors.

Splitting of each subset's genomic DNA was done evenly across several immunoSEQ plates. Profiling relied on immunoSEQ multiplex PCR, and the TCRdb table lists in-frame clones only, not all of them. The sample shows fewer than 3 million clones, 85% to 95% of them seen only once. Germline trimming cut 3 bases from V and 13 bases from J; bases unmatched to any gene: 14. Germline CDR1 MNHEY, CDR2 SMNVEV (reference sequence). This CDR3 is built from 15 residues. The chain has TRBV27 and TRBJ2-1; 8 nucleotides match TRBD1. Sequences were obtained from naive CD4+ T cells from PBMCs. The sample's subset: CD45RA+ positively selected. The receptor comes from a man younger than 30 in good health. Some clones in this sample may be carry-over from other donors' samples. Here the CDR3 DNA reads TGTGCCAGCAGTTTCTTGGGCCGGACAGGGATGGACCAGTTCTTC. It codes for CASSFLGRTGMDQFF.